These 15 T cell receptor beta chains were all obtained from the same sample, sequenced in a study of T cell clonotyping in hematopoietic cell transplantation. The method was immunoSEQ multiplex PCR; TCRdb's version includes in-frame clones alone and lacks a portion of them. The sample includes around 37,000 clones, nearly 97% seen only once; the top ten take approximately 1%. Material: peripheral blood mononuclear cells. Receptors originate from a man aged 25-45 years in good health. Some clones in this sample may be carry-over from other donors' samples.

The chain is built from TRBV14 and TRBJ2-4, with unresolved D. CDR1 and CDR2 (germline): SGHDN, FVKESK. V lost 1 base and J 8 bases, leaving 6 bases between the germline ends. CDR3 length: 12 amino acids. For the CDR3, the DNA is TGTGCCAGCAGCCAAGCAAGGGACATTCAGTACTTC. Residues: CASSQARDIQYF.

The gene calls are TRBV14 and TRBJ1-5, with 8 bases lining up with TRBD1. V dropped 0 bases and J dropped 6; count of bases not matched to a gene: 13. Germline V gene data show CDR1 as SGHDN and CDR2 as FVKESK. The CDR3 has 18 residues. CDR3 region: CASSQDRLHRGRPQPQHF. The CDR3 DNA sequence: TGTGCCAGCAGCCAAGATCGATTGCACAGGGGGAGACCTCAGCCCCAGCATTTT.

The chain employs TRBV19 and TRBJ2-3; perhaps D is TRBD1 or TRBD2 (5 bases each). CDR3 size: 16 residues. V lost 7 bases and J 7 bases, leaving 24 bases between the germline ends. The germline V gene encodes CDR1 LNHDA and CDR2 SQIVND (reference sequence). DNA of the CDR3: TGTGCCAGTAACTCCCAGGTTGGGACGGCAGGGAATACGCAGTATTTT. This translates into CASNSQVGTAGNTQYF.

This clone was counted once. This chain links TRBV30 with TRBJ1-2; D may be TRBD1 (6 bases). This CDR3 spans 15 amino acids. Germline values: CDR1 GTSNPN, CDR2 SVGIG (reference sequence). With 2 bases removed from V and 3 bases from J, the gap between germline ends came to 16 bases. The CDR3 here is CAWSRLGAHDYGYTF. DNA for the CDR3: TGTGCCTGGAGTCGCCTGGGGGCCCATGACTATGGCTACACCTTC.

The CDR3 protein is CASSPGPDTYEQYF. CDR3 DNA: TGTGCCAGCAGCCCCGGACCGGACACCTACGAGCAGTACTTC. This chain connects TRBV7-6 to TRBJ2-7, with D perhaps matching TRBD1 (5 bases). Trimming took 5 bases from V and 2 from J, leaving 13 bases between them. This CDR3 has 14 amino acids. Looked up from germline, CDR1 is SGHVS and CDR2 is FNYEAQ.

The chain couples TRBV5-1 to TRBJ1-6, with no clear D. Trimming stripped 0 bases from V and 8 bases from J, with 18 bases between. Germline assignment: CDR1 SGHRS and CDR2 YFSETQ. The length of the CDR3 is 17 residues. This CDR3 is CASSLAVIVGRDSPLHF. CDR3 coding DNA: TGCGCCAGCAGCTTGGCCGTCATTGTTGGTCGCGATTCACCCCTCCACTTT.

The chain recombines TRBV7-9 with TRBJ2-7; no clear D gene. V shed 2 bases and J shed 4 bases, with 12 bases lying between them. This CDR3 region has 14 residues. The germline V gene encodes CDR1 SEHNR and CDR2 FQNEAQ (reference sequence). Written as DNA, the CDR3 is TGTGCCAGCAGCTTACTCCTAAAGGAGTACGAGCAGTACTTC. Its translation is CASSLLLKEYEQYF.

The chain has TRBV11-1 and TRBJ1-1, with no clear D. The V gene's germline CDR1 is SGHAT and CDR2 FQDESV (reference sequence). This CDR3 has 15 residues. The V and J ends lost 3 bases and 5 bases respectively, with 16 bases between them. The CDR3: CASSFRGLRGTEAFF. In DNA, the CDR3 is TGTGCCAGCAGCTTTCGAGGACTGAGAGGGACTGAAGCTTTCTTT.

The J gene is TRBJ2-2, the V gene TRBV27; TRBD2 aligns across 7 bases. The J segment lost 0 bases and the V segment lost 0 bases, leaving 10 bases of the junction unmatched. The CDR3 has 19 amino acids. Per germline, CDR1 MNHEY and CDR2 SMNVEV (reference sequence). CDR3 protein: CASSLSFPLAEANTGELFF. For the CDR3, the DNA is TGTGCCAGCAGTTTATCGTTCCCTCTAGCGGAGGCGAACACCGGGGAGCTGTTTTTT.

In this sample, this clone turned up a few times. The chain has TRBV6-5 and TRBJ2-1; no clear D. V was shortened by 6 bases and J by 6 bases, with 12 bases between the two germline ends. This CDR3 comprises 13 residues. Germline CDR1 and CDR2: MNHEY and SVGAGI. This CDR3 is CASSPWRFNEQFF. In nucleotides, the CDR3 is TGTGCCAGCAGCCCCTGGCGGTTCAATGAGCAGTTCTTC.

The rearrangement uses TRBV5-1 and TRBJ2-3; D gene uncertain. The V gene's germline CDR1 is SGHRS and CDR2 YFSETQ. V lost 2 bases, J lost 6 bases, and 13 bases lay in between. The CDR3 consists of 14 residues. The DNA of the CDR3 is TGCGCCAGCAGCTTTAACTCCCTTGGGGATACGCAGTATTTT. Translation gives CASSFNSLGDTQYF.

This sequence joins TRBV30 and TRBJ2-2; 7 nucleotides match TRBD1. Germline V gives CDR1 GTSNPN, CDR2 SVGIG (reference sequence). The J segment lost 6 bases and the V segment lost 2 bases, leaving 9 bases of the junction unmatched. The CDR3 has 15 residues. The DNA for the CDR3 is TGTGCCTGGAGTCCATCCTCCGGACAGGCCGGGGAGCTGTTTTTT. Translated, it gives CAWSPSSGQAGELFF.

The chain recombines TRBV5-4 with TRBJ2-2, with 9 bases that match TRBD2. This CDR3 comprises 16 residues. After removal of 4 bases from V and 4 bases from J, the junction contained 8 bases not matched to a gene. Germline V lookup: CDR1 SGHNT, CDR2 YYREEE (reference sequence). CDR3 in amino acids: CASSPFSGRGTGELFF. CDR3 nucleotide sequence: TGTGCCAGCAGCCCGTTTAGCGGGAGAGGCACCGGGGAGCTGTTTTTT.

CDR3 sequence: CASSLHSLNTEAFF. CDR3 sequence (DNA): TGTGCCAGCAGCTTACACTCCTTGAACACTGAAGCTTTCTTT. This chain links TRBV13 with TRBJ1-1; D uncertain. The ends were cut back, 2 bases at V and 0 bases at J, with 7 bases in the middle. The CDR3 covers 14 residues. The germline CDR1 and CDR2 sequences are PRHDT and FYEKMQ (reference sequence).

CDR3 protein: CASSVAAGVGYNEQFF. The CDR3 coding sequence is TGTGCCAGCAGCGTAGCGGCGGGAGTGGGGTACAATGAGCAGTTCTTC. This rearrangement joins TRBV9 to TRBJ2-1, with 7 nucleotides matching TRBD2. The CDR3 is 16 amino acids. Germline-derived CDR1 and CDR2 are SGDLS and YYNGEE. Trimming cost V 0 bases and J 4 bases; bases outside gene matches: 7. The complete variable domain, with remaining parts taken from reference TRBV9 and TRBJ2-1, reads DSGVTQTPKHLITATGQRVTLRCSPRSGDLSVYWYQQSLDQGLQFLIQYYNGEERAKGNILERFSAQQFPDLHSELNLSSLELGDSALYFCASSVAAGVGYNEQFFGPGTRLTVL.